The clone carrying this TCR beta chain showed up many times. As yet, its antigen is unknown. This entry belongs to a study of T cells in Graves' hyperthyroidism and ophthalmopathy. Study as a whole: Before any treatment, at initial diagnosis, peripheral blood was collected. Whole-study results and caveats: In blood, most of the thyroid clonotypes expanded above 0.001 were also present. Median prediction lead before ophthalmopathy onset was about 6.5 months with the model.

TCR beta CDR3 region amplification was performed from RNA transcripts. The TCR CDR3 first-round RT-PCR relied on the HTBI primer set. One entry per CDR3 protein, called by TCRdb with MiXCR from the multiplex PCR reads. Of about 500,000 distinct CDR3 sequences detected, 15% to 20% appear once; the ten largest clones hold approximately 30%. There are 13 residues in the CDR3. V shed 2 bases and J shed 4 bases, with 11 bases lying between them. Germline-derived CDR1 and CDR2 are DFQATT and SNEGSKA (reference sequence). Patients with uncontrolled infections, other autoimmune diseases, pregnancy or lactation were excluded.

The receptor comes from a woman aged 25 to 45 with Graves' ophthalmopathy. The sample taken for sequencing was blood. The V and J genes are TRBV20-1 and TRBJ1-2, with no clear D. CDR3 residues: CSARPLRSYGYTF. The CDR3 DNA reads TGCAGTGCTAGACCCCTTCGGTCCTATGGCTACACCTTC.